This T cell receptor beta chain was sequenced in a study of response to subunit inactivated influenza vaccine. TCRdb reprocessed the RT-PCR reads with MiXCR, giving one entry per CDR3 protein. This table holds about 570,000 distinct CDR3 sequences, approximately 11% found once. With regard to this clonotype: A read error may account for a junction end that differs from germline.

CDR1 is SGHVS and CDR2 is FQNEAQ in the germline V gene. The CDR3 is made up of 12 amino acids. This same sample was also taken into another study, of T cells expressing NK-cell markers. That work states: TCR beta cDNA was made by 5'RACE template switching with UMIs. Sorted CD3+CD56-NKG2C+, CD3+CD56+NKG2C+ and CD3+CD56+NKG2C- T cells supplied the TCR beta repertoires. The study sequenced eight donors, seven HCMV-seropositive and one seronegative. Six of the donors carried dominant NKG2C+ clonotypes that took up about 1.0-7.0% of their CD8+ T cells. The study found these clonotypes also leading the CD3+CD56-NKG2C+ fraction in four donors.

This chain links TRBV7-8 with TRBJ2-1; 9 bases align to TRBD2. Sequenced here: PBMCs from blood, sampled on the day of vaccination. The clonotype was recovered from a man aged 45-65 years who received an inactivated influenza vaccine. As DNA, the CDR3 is TGTGCCAGCAGCTCCGGGACTAGCCGGAGTCTCTTC. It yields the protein CASSSGTSRSLF.